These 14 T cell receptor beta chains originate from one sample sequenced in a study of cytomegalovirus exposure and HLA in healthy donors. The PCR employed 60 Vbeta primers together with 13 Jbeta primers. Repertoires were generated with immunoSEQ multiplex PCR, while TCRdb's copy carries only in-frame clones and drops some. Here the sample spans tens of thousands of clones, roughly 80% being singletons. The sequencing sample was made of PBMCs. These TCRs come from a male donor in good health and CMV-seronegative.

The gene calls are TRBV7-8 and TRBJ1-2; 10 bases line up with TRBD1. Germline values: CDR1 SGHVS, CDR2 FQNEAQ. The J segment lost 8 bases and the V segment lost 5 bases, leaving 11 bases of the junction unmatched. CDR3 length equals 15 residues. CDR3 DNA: TGTGCCAGCAGCCTCACTCCGGGGACAGGGGAAGGCTACACCTTC. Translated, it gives CASSLTPGTGEGYTF. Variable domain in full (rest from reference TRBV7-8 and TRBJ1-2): GAGVSQSPRYKVAKRGQDVALRCDPISGHVSLFWYQQALGQGPEFLTYFQNEAQLDKSGLPSDRFFAERPEGSVSTLKIQRTQQEDSAVYLCASSLTPGTGEGYTFGSGTRLTVV.

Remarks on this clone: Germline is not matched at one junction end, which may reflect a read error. The CDR3 DNA is TGTGCCAGCAGCAGAAGACAGGGGGCCCAGCCCCAGAATTTT. It codes for CASSRRQGAQPQNF. The V call is TRBV6-6, the J call TRBJ1-5; 10 nucleotides agree with TRBD1. The V gene's germline CDR1 is MNHNY and CDR2 SVGAGI (reference sequence). The CDR3 loop spans 14 amino acids.

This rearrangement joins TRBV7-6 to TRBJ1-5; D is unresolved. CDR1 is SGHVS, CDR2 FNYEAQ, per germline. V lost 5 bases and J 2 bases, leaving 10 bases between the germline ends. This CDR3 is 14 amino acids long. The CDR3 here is CASSEREGNQPQHF. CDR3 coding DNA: TGTGCCAGCAGCGAGCGTGAGGGCAATCAGCCCCAGCATTTT.

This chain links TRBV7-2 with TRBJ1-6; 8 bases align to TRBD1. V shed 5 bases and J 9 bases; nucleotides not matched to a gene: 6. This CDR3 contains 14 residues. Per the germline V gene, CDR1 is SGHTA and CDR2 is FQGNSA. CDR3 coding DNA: TGTGCCAGCAGCGCAGGGGGCGCGGTTTCACCCCTCCACTTT. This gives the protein CASSAGGAVSPLHF. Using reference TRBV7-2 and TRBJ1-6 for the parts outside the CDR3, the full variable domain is GAGVSQSPSNKVTEKGKDVELRCDPISGHTALYWYRQSLGQGLEFLIYFQGNSAPDKSGLPSDRFSAERTGGSVSTLTIQRTQQEDSAVYLCASSAGGAVSPLHFGNGTRLTVT.

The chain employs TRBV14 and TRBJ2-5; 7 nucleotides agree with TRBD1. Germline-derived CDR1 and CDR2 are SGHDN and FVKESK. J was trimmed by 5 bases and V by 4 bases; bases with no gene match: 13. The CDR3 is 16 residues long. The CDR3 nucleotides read TGTGCCAGCAGCCGGACTGTCGGGACAGCCGGGGAGACCCAGTACTTC. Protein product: CASSRTVGTAGETQYF.

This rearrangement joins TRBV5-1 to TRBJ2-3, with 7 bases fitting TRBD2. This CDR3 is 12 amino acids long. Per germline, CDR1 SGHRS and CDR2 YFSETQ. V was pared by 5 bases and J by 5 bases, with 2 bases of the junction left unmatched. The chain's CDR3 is CASRGEGDTQYF. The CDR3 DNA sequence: TGCGCCAGCAGAGGGGAGGGAGATACGCAGTATTTT. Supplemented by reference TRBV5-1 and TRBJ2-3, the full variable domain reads KAGVTQTPRYLIKTRGQQVTLSCSPISGHRSVSWYQQTPGQGLQFLFEYFSETQRNKGNFPGRFSGRQFSNSRSEMNVSTLELGDSALYLCASRGEGDTQYFGPGTRLTVL.

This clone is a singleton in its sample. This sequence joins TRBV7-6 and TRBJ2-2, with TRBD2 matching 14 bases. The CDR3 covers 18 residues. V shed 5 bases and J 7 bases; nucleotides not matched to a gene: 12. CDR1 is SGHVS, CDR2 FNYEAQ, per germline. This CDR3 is CASSPLPGLAGVGGELFF. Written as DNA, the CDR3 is TGTGCCAGCAGCCCCCTTCCGGGACTAGCGGGAGTTGGCGGGGAGCTGTTTTTT.

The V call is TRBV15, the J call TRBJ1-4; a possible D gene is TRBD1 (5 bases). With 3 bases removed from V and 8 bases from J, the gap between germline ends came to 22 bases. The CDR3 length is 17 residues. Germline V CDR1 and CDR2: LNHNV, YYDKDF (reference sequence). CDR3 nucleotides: TGTGCCACCAGCAGTTCCAGGGTGGTTGTGGGGTTGGAAAAACTGTTTTTT. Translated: CATSSSRVVVGLEKLFF.

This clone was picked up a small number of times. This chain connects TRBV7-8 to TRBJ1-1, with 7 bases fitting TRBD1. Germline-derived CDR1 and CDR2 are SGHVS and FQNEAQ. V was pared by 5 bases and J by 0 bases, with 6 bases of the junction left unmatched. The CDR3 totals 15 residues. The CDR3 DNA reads TGTGCCAGCAGCCCACAGGGGCCCATGAACACTGAAGCTTTCTTT. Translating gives CASSPQGPMNTEAFF.

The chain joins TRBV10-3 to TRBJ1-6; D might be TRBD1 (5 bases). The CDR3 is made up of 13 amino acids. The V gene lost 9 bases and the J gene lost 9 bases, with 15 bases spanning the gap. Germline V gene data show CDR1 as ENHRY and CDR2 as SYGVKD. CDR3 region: CAMGPEGASPLHF. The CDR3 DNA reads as TGTGCCATGGGGCCTGAAGGGGCTTCACCCCTCCACTTT.

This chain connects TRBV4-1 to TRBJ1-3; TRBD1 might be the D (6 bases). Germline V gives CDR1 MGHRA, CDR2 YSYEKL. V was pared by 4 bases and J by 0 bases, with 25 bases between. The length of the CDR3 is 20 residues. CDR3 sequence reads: CASSLKGTRGSLASGNTIYF. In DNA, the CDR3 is TGCGCCAGCAGCCTAAAGGGGACAAGGGGAAGTTTGGCCTCTGGAAACACCATATATTTT.

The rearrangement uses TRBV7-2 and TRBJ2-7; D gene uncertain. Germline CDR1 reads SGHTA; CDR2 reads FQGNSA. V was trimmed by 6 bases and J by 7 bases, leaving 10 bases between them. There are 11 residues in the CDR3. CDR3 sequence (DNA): TGTGCCAGCAGTTCCACTATGGAGCAGTACTTC. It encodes CASSSTMEQYF.

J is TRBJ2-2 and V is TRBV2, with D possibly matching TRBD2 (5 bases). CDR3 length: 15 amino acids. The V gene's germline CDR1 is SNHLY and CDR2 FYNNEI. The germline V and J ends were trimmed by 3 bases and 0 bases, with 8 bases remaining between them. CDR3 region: CASSDQAANTGELFF. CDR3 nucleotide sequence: TGTGCCAGCAGTGACCAAGCGGCGAACACCGGGGAGCTGTTTTTT.

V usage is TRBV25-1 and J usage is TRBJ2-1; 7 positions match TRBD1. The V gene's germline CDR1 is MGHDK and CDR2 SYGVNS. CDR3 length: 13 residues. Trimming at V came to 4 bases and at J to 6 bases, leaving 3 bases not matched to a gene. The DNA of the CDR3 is TGTGCCAGCAGTGTCAGGGGGTTCAATGAGCAGTTCTTC. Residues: CASSVRGFNEQFF.